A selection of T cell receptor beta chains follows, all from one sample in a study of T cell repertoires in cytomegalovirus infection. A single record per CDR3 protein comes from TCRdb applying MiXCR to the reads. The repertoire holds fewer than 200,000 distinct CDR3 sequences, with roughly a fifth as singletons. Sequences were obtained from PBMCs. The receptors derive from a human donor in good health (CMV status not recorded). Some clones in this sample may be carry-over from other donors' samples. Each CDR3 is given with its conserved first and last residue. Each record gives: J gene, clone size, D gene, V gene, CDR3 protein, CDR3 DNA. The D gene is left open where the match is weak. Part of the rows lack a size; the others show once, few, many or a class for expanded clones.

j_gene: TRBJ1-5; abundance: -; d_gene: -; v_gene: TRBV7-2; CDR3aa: CASSLEIRGLQHF; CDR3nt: TGTGCCAGCAGCTTAGAAATCCGGGGCCTCCAGCATTTT
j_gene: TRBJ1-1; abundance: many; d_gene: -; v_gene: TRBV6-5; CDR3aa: CASSYAGKNTEAFF; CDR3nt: TGTGCCAGCAGTTACGCAGGGAAGAACACTGAAGCTTTCTTT
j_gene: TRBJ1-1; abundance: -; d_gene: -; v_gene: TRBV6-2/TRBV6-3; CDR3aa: CASSEAPTQAFF; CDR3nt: TGTGCCAGCAGTGAGGCGCCTACTCAAGCTTTCTTT
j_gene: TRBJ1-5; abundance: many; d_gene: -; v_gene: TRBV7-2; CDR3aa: CASSRTANQPQHF; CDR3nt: TGTGCCAGCAGCCGGACAGCCAATCAGCCCCAGCATTTT
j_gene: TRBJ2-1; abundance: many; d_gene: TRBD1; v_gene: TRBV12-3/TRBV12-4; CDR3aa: CASVGQKVYNEQFF; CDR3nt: TGTGCCAGCGTGGGACAGAAAGTGTACAATGAGCAGTTCTTC
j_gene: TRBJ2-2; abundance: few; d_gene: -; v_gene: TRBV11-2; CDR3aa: CASSLGSGTNTGELFF; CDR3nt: TGTGCCAGCAGCTTAGGTTCAGGGACCAACACCGGGGAGCTGTTTTTT
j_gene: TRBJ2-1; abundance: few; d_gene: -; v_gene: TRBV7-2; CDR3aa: CASNDRGRTNEQFF; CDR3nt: TGTGCCAGCAACGACCGCGGACGGACGAATGAGCAGTTCTTC
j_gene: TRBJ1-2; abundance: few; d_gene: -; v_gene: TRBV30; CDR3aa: CAWTGRNYGYTF; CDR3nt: TGTGCCTGGACGGGACGTAACTATGGCTACACCTTC
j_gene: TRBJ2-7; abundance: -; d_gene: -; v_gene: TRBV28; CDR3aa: CASSLGLPAAEQYF; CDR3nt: TGTGCCAGCAGTTTAGGACTCCCGGCGGCCGAGCAGTACTTC
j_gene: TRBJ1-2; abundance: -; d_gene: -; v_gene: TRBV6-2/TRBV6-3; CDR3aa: CASSSRGAPGYGYTF; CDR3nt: TGTGCCAGCAGTTCCCGCGGGGCCCCTGGCTATGGCTACACCTTC
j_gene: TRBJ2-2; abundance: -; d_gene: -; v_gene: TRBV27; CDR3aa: CASSLSGRMLASPGELFF; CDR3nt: TGTGCCAGCAGTTTATCCGGGAGAATGCTCGCTAGCCCCGGGGAGCTGTTTTTT
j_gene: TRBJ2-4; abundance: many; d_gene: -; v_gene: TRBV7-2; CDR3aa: CASSLYPGSKYF; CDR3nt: TGTGCCAGCAGCTTATACCCCGGGTCAAAGTACTTC
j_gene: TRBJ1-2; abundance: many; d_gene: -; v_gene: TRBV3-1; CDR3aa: CASSQGADNYGYTF; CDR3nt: TGTGCCAGCAGCCAAGGGGCGGATAACTATGGCTACACCTTC
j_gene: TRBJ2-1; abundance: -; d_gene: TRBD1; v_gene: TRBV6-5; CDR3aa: CASRSTGSNEQFF; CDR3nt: TGTGCCAGCAGATCGACAGGGAGTAATGAGCAGTTCTTC
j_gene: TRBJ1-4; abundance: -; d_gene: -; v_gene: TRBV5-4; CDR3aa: CASSLQASTGANEKLFF; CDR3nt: TGTGCCAGCAGCTTGCAGGCGTCCACGGGGGCTAATGAAAAACTGTTTTTT
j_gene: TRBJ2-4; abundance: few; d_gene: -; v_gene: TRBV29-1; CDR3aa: CSVAWEVNIQYF; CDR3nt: TGCAGCGTGGCCTGGGAGGTAAACATTCAGTACTTC
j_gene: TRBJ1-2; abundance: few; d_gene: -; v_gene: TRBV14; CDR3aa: CASSLNDGYGYTF; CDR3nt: TGTGCCAGCAGCCTCAACGATGGCTATGGCTACACCTTC
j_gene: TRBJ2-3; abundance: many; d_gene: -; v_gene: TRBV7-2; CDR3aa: CASSLRDTQYF; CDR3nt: TGTGCCAGCAGCTTACGGGATACGCAGTATTTT
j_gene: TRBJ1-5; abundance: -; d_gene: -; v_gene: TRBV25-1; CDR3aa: CATSLPRGGPQHF; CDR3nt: TGTGCCACCAGCCTCCCAAGGGGAGGGCCCCAGCATTTT
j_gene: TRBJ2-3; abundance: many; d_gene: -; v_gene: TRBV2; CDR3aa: CASSEATDTQYF; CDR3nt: TGTGCCAGCAGTGAGGCAACAGATACGCAGTATTTT
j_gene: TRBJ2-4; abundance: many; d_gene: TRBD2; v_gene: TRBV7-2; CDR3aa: CASSRGSLAGLVQYF; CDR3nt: TGTGCCAGCAGTCGAGGGTCTCTAGCGGGGTTAGTTCAGTACTTC
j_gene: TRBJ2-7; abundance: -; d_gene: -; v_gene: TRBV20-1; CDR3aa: CSASVLIGEQYF; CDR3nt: TGCAGTGCTAGTGTGTTGATCGGGGAGCAGTACTTC
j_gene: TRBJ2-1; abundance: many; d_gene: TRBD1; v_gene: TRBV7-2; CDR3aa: CASSLGGTGGGEQFF; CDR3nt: TGTGCCAGCAGCTTAGGGGGGACAGGGGGCGGTGAGCAGTTCTTC
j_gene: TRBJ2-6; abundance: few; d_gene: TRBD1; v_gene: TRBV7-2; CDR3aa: CASSSLEGTGGTGANVLTF; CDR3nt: TGTGCCAGCAGCTCCTTGGAAGGGACAGGGGGCACTGGGGCCAACGTCCTGACTTTC
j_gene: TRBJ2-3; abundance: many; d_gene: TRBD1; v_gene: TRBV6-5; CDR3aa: CASTRTGGTDTQYF; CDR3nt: TGTGCCAGCACCCGGACAGGGGGCACAGATACGCAGTATTTT
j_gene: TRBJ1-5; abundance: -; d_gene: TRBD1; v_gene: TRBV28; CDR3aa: CASSPGGRNQPQHF; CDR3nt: TGTGCCAGCAGTCCAGGGGGGCGAAATCAGCCCCAGCATTTT
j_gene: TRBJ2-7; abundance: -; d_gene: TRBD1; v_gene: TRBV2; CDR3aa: CASRGTGGVSYEQYF; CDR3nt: TGTGCCAGCAGGGGTACAGGGGGCGTCTCCTACGAGCAGTACTTC
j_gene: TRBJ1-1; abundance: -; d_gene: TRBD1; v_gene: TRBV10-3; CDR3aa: CATGQDASSEAFF; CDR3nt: TGTGCCACAGGACAGGATGCGTCCTCTGAAGCTTTCTTT
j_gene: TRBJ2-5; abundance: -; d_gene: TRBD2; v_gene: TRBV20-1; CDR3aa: CSAPAGAGGWKSQYF; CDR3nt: TGCAGTGCACCTGCTGGGGCGGGGGGTTGGAAGAGCCAGTACTTC
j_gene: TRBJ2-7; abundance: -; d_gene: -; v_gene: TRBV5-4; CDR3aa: CASSLDDYEQYF; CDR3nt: TGTGCCAGCAGCTTGGACGACTACGAGCAGTACTTC
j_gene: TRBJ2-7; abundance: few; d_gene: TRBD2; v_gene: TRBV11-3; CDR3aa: CASSPQETLAGNEQYF; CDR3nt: TGTGCCAGCAGCCCCCAGGAGACGCTAGCGGGAAACGAGCAGTACTTC
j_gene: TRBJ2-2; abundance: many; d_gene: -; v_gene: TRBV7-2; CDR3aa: CASSLGQGRNTGELFF; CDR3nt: TGTGCCAGCAGCTTAGGGCAGGGTCGAAACACCGGGGAGCTGTTTTTT
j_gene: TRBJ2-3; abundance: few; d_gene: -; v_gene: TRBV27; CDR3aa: CASTSRVDTQYF; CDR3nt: TGTGCCAGCACCTCTCGGGTAGATACGCAGTATTTT
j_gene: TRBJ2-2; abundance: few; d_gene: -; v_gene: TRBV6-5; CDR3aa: CASSYDRSGDTGELFF; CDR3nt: TGTGCCAGCAGTTACGATCGGTCGGGGGACACCGGGGAGCTGTTTTTT
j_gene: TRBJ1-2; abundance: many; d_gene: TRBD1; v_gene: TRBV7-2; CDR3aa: CASSLDRGSSYGYTF; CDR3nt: TGTGCCAGCAGCTTAGACAGGGGGAGTAGCTATGGCTACACCTTC
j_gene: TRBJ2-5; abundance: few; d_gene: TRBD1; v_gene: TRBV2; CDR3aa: CASARDSSETQYF; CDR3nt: TGTGCCAGCGCCCGGGACAGCAGCGAGACCCAGTACTTC